Listed here are 9 T cell receptor beta chains from one sample, sequenced in a study of PD-1 blockade in classical Hodgkin lymphoma. Every patient was affected by relapse after autologous stem cell transplantation, while exposure to brentuximab vedotin was not uniform. Using immunoSEQ multiplex PCR, the repertoire was profiled, and TCRdb retains in-frame clones only, with some absent. The sample gives roughly 45,000 clones, approximately 79% of which show up once; under 3.5% is in the top ten. Sample: peripheral blood mononuclear cells (PBMCs), taken before the second cycle of nivolumab. Receptor source: a human donor with classical Hodgkin lymphoma.

The V gene is TRBV28, the J gene TRBJ2-7, with 7 nucleotides matching TRBD2. The CDR3 loop spans 13 amino acids. CDR1 and CDR2 from the germline V gene are MDHEN and SYDVKM. The J segment lost 4 bases and the V segment lost 4 bases, leaving 4 bases of the junction unmatched. CDR3 in DNA: TGTGCCAGCAGTTCGGGGAGGGCTTACGAGCAGTACTTC. It yields the protein CASSSGRAYEQYF.

This clone was observed a handful of times. The J gene is TRBJ2-1, the V gene TRBV7-9, with D maybe TRBD1 (5 bases). The V gene's germline CDR1 is SEHNR and CDR2 FQNEAQ (reference sequence). This CDR3 has 15 residues. Between the trimmed V and J ends, which lost 8 bases and 9 bases, there was a span of 23 bases. CDR3 loop: CASRKGQGAEGEQFF. The CDR3 nucleotides are TGTGCCAGCCGCAAAGGACAAGGGGCGGAAGGTGAGCAGTTCTTC.

The chain combines TRBV4-3 with TRBJ2-2, with 9 nucleotides matching TRBD1. The CDR3 totals 15 residues. The ends lost 3 bases at V and 7 bases at J; junction bases unmatched: 6. In germline, CDR1 is LGHNA, CDR2 YSLEER. The CDR3 DNA sequence: TGCGCCAGCAGCCACGACAGGGGGTATTACGGGGAGCTGTTTTTT. It yields the protein CASSHDRGYYGELFF.

This clone was seen a handful of times. The chain carries TRBV27 and TRBJ2-3; TRBD1 aligns across 8 bases. Trimming took 3 bases from V and 3 from J; bases not matched to a gene: 8. Germline values: CDR1 MNHEY, CDR2 SMNVEV (reference sequence). The CDR3 is made up of 16 amino acids. The CDR3 DNA sequence: TGTGCCAGCAGTTTGAGCCAGGGGGCCCGAACAGATACGCAGTATTTT. This sequence encodes CASSLSQGARTDTQYF.

The J gene is TRBJ2-2, the V gene TRBV5-6; D is undetermined. Germline V lookup: CDR1 SGHDT, CDR2 YYEEEE. The ends were cut back, 4 bases at V and 7 bases at J, with 8 bases in the middle. The CDR3 contains 12 residues. DNA of the CDR3: TGTGCCAGCAGCATAACAAGCGGGGAGCTGTTTTTT. Amino acid sequence: CASSITSGELFF.

CDR3 DNA sequence: TGTGCCAGCAGCTTAGAAAGGACCCATGGCTACACCTTC. It encodes CASSLERTHGYTF. This rearrangement joins TRBV11-3 to TRBJ1-2; D ambiguous. Germline CDR1 SGHNT, CDR2 YENEEA. The CDR3 covers 13 residues. Trimming took 0 bases from V and 6 from J, leaving 8 bases between them.

Only one count was recorded for this clone. In DNA, the CDR3 is TGTGCCAGCTCACCAGGACAGGGCAGCACTGAAGCTTTCTTT. Amino acid sequence: CASSPGQGSTEAFF. The rearrangement links TRBV18 to TRBJ1-1, with 8 nucleotides matching TRBD1. V lost 2 bases, J lost 4 bases, and 3 bases stayed unmatched. The CDR3 is made up of 14 amino acids. Germline loops: CDR1 KGHSH, CDR2 LQKENI.

This chain links TRBV19 with TRBJ2-7; D perhaps matches TRBD2 (6 bases). Trimming cost V 10 bases and J 4 bases, with 17 bases left between them. The germline CDR1 and CDR2 sequences are LNHDA and SQIVND (reference sequence). This CDR3 region has 13 residues. The DNA for the CDR3 is TGTGCCACCAGGGTGCCCGGAGGGTACGAGCAGTACTTC. Amino acid sequence: CATRVPGGYEQYF.

The V call is TRBV27, the J call TRBJ2-5; tentative D call: TRBD1 (6 bases). Deletions cut 3 bases from V and 4 bases from J, with 15 bases between. Germline values: CDR1 MNHEY, CDR2 SMNVEV (reference sequence). CDR3 length: 15 amino acids. CDR3: CASSFTRTAGETQYF. The CDR3 region has the DNA TGTGCCAGCAGTTTTACTAGGACAGCAGGAGAGACCCAGTACTTC.